This TCR beta chain was retrieved from a study of cytomegalovirus exposure and HLA in healthy donors. Primers for the PCR totalled 60 Vbeta and 13 Jbeta. Measured with immunoSEQ multiplex PCR; TCRdb has only the in-frame clones, and not every one. The table lists around 110,000 clones, 9% to 10% of them singletons. The CDR3 extends over 16 amino acids. Trimming removed 6 bases from V and 0 bases from J, with 14 bases in between. Germline assignment: CDR1 MDHEN and CDR2 SYDVKM. This clone was observed a handful of times. Its antigen is as yet unknown. Study findings and constraints: CMV serostatus was the sole immune exposure data available. As was reported, the HLA-A and HLA-B alleles of most subjects were accurately predicted from TCR beta sequences. Most TCR beta V segments were productive about 90% or about 30% of the time in an earlier analysis. Association of approximately 16,000 TCR beta sequences with HLA alleles was found at 0.05 false discovery rate in a later analysis.

This sequence was found in a man aged 25 to 45 in good health and CMV-seronegative. The sequencing sample was made of PBMCs. The chain has TRBV28 and TRBJ1-4, with a possible D match to TRBD1 (6 bases). CDR3 protein: CASRPTPGATNEKLFF. Here the CDR3 DNA reads TGTGCCAGCAGACCTACTCCAGGGGCAACTAATGAAAAACTGTTTTTT.